These T cell receptor beta chains were read from a single sample in a study of blood T cell repertoires in COVID-19. Profiled with immunoSEQ multiplex PCR; TCRdb holds only in-frame clones, not every one. This table has roughly 180,000 clones, roughly four fifths appearing once. Sequenced material: peripheral blood. These receptor sequences come from a human donor in a cohort sampled during active COVID-19. CDR3s include the opening cysteine and the closing phenylalanine or tryptophan. A D gene is named only where the DNA matches it firmly. Clone size is not always given. Where it is, it says once, few, many or a class for expanded clones.

d_call	v_call	j_call	clone_size	cdr3_nt	cdr3_aa
-	TRBV2	TRBJ2-7	-	TGTGCCAGCAGGGGAGCGTTTCAGTACTTC	CASRGAFQYF
-	TRBV7-3	TRBJ2-7	-	TGTGCCAGCAGCGCCCTGGGCGGGACCCCACCTGGCGAGCAGTACTTC	CASSALGGTPPGEQYF
-	TRBV28	TRBJ1-1	-	TGTGCCAGCAGTCCCACGACAGAGAGTAACACTGAAGCTTTCTTT	CASSPTTESNTEAFF
-	TRBV5-1	TRBJ1-2	-	TGCGCCAGCAGCTTGGACGGGAGATATGGCTACACCTTC	CASSLDGRYGYTF
TRBD2	TRBV4-1	TRBJ2-3	-	TGCGCCAGCAGCCAAATCCTAGCGGCTAGCACAGATACGCAGTATTTT	CASSQILAASTDTQYF
TRBD1	TRBV14	TRBJ2-5	-	TGTGCCAGCAGCCAGTGGACAGGGGAGGAGGAGACCCAGTACTTC	CASSQWTGEEETQYF
TRBD1	TRBV6-5	TRBJ1-4	few	TGTGCCAGCAGTACGGACAGGAGAGAAAAACTGTTTTTT	CASSTDRREKLFF
-	TRBV7-8	TRBJ1-1	-	TGTGCCAGCAGCTACGGACTCTGGAGCATAAACACTGAAGCTTTCTTT	CASSYGLWSINTEAFF
TRBD2	TRBV5-6	TRBJ2-1	-	TGTGCCAGCAGAACGGGAGGTAGCTCCTACAATGAGCAGTTCTTC	CASRTGGSSYNEQFF
TRBD2	TRBV5-1	TRBJ2-3	-	TGCGCCAGCATCCTTAGCGGGGGGGTGTCAGATACGCAGTATTTT	CASILSGGVSDTQYF
TRBD2	TRBV2	TRBJ2-5	-	TGTGCCAGTCTAATAGCGGGGGAGTTAGAGACCCAGTACTTC	CASLIAGELETQYF
-	TRBV11-2	TRBJ1-3	once	TGTGCCAGCAGCCGGCCAGGGAACCGTGGAAACACCATATATTTT	CASSRPGNRGNTIYF
-	TRBV4-1	TRBJ2-5	-	TGCGCCAGCAGCCTGGGGGGCCAAGAGACCCAGTACTTC	CASSLGGQETQYF
TRBD1	TRBV30	TRBJ2-2	-	TGTGCCTGGAGTGTACGGCGCATCTATTGGACAGGGTCCGGCGGGGAGCTGTTTTTT	CAWSVRRIYWTGSGGELFF
-	TRBV20-1	TRBJ2-3	-	TGCAGTGCTAGTGGCTACTATCGAGGGACAGATACGCAGTATTTT	CSASGYYRGTDTQYF
-	TRBV10-3	TRBJ2-5	-	TGTGCCATCAGTGTAGGGGGGGGTAAGGAGACCCAGTACTTC	CAISVGGGKETQYF
TRBD2	TRBV5-1	TRBJ2-5	few	TGCGCCAGCAGCTTGGGGACTAGCGGGGGACTCCAAGAGACCCAGTACTTC	CASSLGTSGGLQETQYF
-	TRBV2	TRBJ1-4	-	TGTGCCAGCAGCCTTACCAGATCGGGACTGTTAAATGAAAAACTGTTTTTT	CASSLTRSGLLNEKLFF
-	TRBV6-1	TRBJ2-7	-	TGTGCCAGCAGCGAACCAGGGTGGAGCGGGCCATACGAGCAGTACTTC	CASSEPGWSGPYEQYF
TRBD2	TRBV7-6	TRBJ2-5	-	TGTGCCAGCAGCGATCGCTCTAGCGGGGGAGGGGAGACCCAGTACTTC	CASSDRSSGGGETQYF
TRBD1	TRBV7-2	TRBJ1-4	-	TGTGCCAGCAGCTTAGCGGGACAGGGCGGTGAAAAACTGTTTTTT	CASSLAGQGGEKLFF
-	TRBV4-1	TRBJ2-5	-	TGCGCCAGCAGCCAAGGGGCCTCTGGGGAGGAGACCCAGTACTTC	CASSQGASGEETQYF
-	TRBV6-5	TRBJ2-1	-	TGTGCCAGCAGCCCCACCGACAGTTACTACAATGAGCAGTTCTTC	CASSPTDSYYNEQFF
-	TRBV5-4	TRBJ2-7	-	TGTGCCAGCAGCTTGGGTGGGGCTGCCTACGAGCAGTACTTC	CASSLGGAAYEQYF
-	TRBV19	TRBJ2-6	few	TGTGCCAGTAGTATAGTATGGGGGGGCAGGGCTGGGGCCAACGTCCTGACTTTC	CASSIVWGGRAGANVLTF
-	TRBV5-5	TRBJ2-2	-	TGTGCCAGCAGCAGAACTAGTCCCGGGGAGCTGTTTTTT	CASSRTSPGELFF
-	TRBV5-1	TRBJ1-4	-	TGCGCCAGCAGCCCACAGGGTTCTAATGAAAAACTGTTTTTT	CASSPQGSNEKLFF
-	TRBV12-3/TRBV12-4	TRBJ1-2	-	TGTGCCAGCAGCTTGGACAAATTCTATGGCTACACCTTC	CASSLDKFYGYTF
-	TRBV6-6	TRBJ2-7	-	TGTGCCACTTCCAGGGCCTACGAGCAGTACTTC	CATSRAYEQYF
TRBD1	TRBV7-2	TRBJ1-2	-	TGTGCCAGCAGCTTTCCTCCGGGACAGGGGGGCTATGGCTACACCTTC	CASSFPPGQGGYGYTF
-	TRBV6-5	TRBJ1-5	-	TGTGCCAGCAGTTTCGGACAGATCAATCAGCCCCAGCATTTT	CASSFGQINQPQHF
TRBD1	TRBV6-2/TRBV6-3	TRBJ1-4	-	TGTGCCAGCAGTTACTTGGGACAGTGGGAAAAACTGTTTTTT	CASSYLGQWEKLFF
-	TRBV13	TRBJ1-6	-	TGTGCCAGCAGCAAAGGACAGCCCGGAGTTTATAATTCACCCCTCCACTTT	CASSKGQPGVYNSPLHF
TRBD1	TRBV4-2	TRBJ1-2	-	TGTGCCAGCAGCCACACTAGGGGACAGGGCCCTTTTTACACCTTC	CASSHTRGQGPFYTF